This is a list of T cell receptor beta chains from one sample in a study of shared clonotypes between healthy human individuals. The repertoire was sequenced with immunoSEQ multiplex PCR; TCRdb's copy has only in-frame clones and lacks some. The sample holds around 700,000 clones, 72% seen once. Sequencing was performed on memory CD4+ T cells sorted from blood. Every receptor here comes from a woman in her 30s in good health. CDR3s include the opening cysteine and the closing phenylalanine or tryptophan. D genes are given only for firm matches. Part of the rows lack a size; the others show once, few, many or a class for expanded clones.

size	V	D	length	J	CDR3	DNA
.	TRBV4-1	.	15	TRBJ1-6	CASSQAQGINSPLHF	TGCGCCAGCAGCCAAGCACAGGGTATCAATTCACCCCTCCACTTT
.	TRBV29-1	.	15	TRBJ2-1	CSVELGAKPDNEQFF	TGCAGCGTTGAGTTGGGGGCGAAACCGGACAATGAGCAGTTCTTC
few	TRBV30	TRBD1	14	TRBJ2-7	CAVINRDRTYEQYF	TGTGCCGTAATAAACCGGGACAGGACCTACGAGCAGTACTTC
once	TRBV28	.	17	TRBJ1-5	CASSPPAGKVSNQPQHF	TGTGCCAGCAGCCCCCCAGCAGGGAAGGTTAGCAATCAGCCCCAGCATTTT
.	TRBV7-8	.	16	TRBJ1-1	CASSFVLGEGISEAFF	TGTGCCAGCAGCTTCGTCCTGGGGGAGGGCATCTCTGAAGCTTTCTTT
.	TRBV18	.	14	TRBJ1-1	CASSPLEEGTEAFF	TGTGCCAGCTCACCACTAGAGGAAGGGACTGAAGCTTTCTTT
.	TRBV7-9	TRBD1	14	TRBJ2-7	CASSNTGGGYEQYF	TGTGCCAGCAGCAACACAGGGGGAGGCTACGAGCAGTACTTC
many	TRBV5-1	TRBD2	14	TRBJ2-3	CASSPGTITDTQYF	TGCGCCAGCAGCCCCGGGACTATCACAGATACGCAGTATTTT
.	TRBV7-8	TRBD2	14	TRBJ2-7	CASSSGTSSYEQYF	TGTGCCAGCAGCTCCGGGACTAGCTCCTACGAGCAGTACTTC
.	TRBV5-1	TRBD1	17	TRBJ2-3	CASSLFLGGQGGDTQYF	TGCGCCAGCAGCTTGTTCCTTGGGGGACAGGGAGGAGATACGCAGTATTTT
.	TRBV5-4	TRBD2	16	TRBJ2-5	CASSIGGKGPQETQYF	TGTGCCAGCAGCATCGGGGGGAAAGGGCCACAAGAGACCCAGTACTTC
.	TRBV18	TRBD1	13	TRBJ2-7	CASSPQDRGEQYF	TGTGCCAGCTCACCCCAGGACAGGGGCGAGCAGTACTTC
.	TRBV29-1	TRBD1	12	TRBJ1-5	CSAGTGQQPQHF	TGCAGCGCGGGGACAGGGCAGCAGCCCCAGCATTTT
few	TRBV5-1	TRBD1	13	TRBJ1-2	CASSVGTVSGYTF	TGCGCCAGCAGCGTCGGGACAGTCAGCGGCTACACCTTC
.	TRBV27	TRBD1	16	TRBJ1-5	CASRRGGQHSNQPQHF	TGTGCCAGCAGGCGAGGGGGACAGCATAGCAATCAGCCCCAGCATTTT
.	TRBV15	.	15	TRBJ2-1	CATSREEGSYNEQFF	TGTGCCACCAGCAGAGAAGAAGGCTCCTACAATGAGCAGTTCTTC
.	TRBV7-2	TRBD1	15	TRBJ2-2	CASCLTGTNTGELFF	TGTGCCAGCTGCCTGACAGGGACGAACACCGGGGAGCTGTTTTTT
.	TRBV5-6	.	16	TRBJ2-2	CASSLKRRFSTGELFF	TGTGCCAGCAGCTTGAAAAGGAGGTTTAGCACCGGGGAGCTGTTTTTT
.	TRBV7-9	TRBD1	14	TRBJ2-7	CASSAGQGYYEQYF	TGTGCCAGCAGCGCCGGACAGGGTTACTACGAGCAGTACTTC
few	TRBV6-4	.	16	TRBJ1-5	CASNSLTGRPNQPQHF	TGTGCCAGCAATTCCCTCACCGGGAGACCCAATCAGCCCCAGCATTTT
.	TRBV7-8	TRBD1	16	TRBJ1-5	CASSLGQGVSNQPQHF	TGTGCCAGCAGCTTAGGGCAGGGGGTTAGCAATCAGCCCCAGCATTTT
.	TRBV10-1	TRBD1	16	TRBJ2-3	CASSEIRQGATDTQYF	TGCGCCAGCAGTGAGATTCGACAGGGTGCCACAGATACGCAGTATTTT
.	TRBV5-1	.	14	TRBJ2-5	CASSLDGRQETQYF	TGCGCCAGCAGCTTGGACGGCAGGCAAGAGACCCAGTACTTC
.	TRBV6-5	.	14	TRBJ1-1	CASSPDGTRTEAFF	TGTGCCAGCAGTCCGGACGGAACTCGGACTGAAGCTTTCTTT
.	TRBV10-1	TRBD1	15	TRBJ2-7	CASSEWTGGGLEQYF	TGCGCCAGCAGTGAGTGGACAGGGGGAGGACTGGAGCAGTACTTC
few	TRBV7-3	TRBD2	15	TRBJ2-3	CASSLSAGGGDTQYF	TGTGCCAGCAGCTTATCCGCGGGAGGCGGGGATACGCAGTATTTT
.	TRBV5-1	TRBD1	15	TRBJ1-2	CASSRSGTGDYGYTF	TGCGCCAGCAGCCGGTCCGGGACAGGAGACTATGGCTACACCTTC
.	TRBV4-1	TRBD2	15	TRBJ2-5	CASSQALAGGETQYF	TGCGCCAGCAGCCAAGCGCTAGCGGGAGGAGAGACCCAGTACTTC
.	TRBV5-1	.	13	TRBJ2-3	CASSESLEDTQYF	TGCGCCAGCAGCGAATCACTTGAAGATACGCAGTATTTT
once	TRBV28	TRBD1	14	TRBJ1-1	CASSSVWGQAWAFF	TGTGCCAGCAGTTCGGTTTGGGGACAGGCGTGGGCTTTCTTT
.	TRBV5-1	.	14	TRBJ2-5	CASSWGRLKETQYF	TGCGCCAGCAGCTGGGGACGGTTGAAAGAGACCCAGTACTTC
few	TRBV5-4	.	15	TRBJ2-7	CASSLLTAVSYEQYF	TGTGCCAGCAGCCTCCTCACGGCCGTCTCCTACGAGCAGTACTTC
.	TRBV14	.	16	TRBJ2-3	CASSQDGGILTDTQYF	TGTGCCAGCAGCCAAGATGGGGGGATCCTCACAGATACGCAGTATTTT
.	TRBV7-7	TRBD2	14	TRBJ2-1	CASSLGLAGDEQFF	TGTGCCAGCAGCTTAGGGCTAGCGGGAGATGAGCAGTTCTTC
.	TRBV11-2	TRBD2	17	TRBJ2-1	CASSRHSGSDTYNEQFF	TGTGCCAGCAGCCGTCATAGCGGGAGCGATACCTACAATGAGCAGTTCTTC
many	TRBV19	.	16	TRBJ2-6	CASSPERTSGANVLTF	TGTGCCAGTAGTCCCGAGAGGACCTCTGGGGCCAACGTCCTGACTTTC
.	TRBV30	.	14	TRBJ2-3	CAWSVGGGADTQYF	TGTGCCTGGAGTGTCGGAGGGGGGGCAGATACGCAGTATTTT
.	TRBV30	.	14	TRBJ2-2	CAWRAPSSAGELFF	TGTGCCTGGAGGGCACCATCGTCCGCCGGGGAGCTGTTTTTT
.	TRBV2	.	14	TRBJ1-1	CASSGAFSYTEAFF	TGTGCCAGCAGTGGCGCCTTTAGTTACACTGAAGCTTTCTTT
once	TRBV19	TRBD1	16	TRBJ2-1	CASSKHPGQVDNEQFF	TGTGCCAGTAGTAAACACCCGGGACAGGTGGACAATGAGCAGTTCTTC
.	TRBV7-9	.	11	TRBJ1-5	CASSFNQPQHF	TGTGCCAGCAGCTTCAATCAGCCCCAGCATTTT
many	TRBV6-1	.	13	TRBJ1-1	CASSPILDTEAFF	TGTGCCAGCAGCCCAATTTTGGACACTGAAGCTTTCTTT
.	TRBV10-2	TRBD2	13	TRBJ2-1	CATYLTTSRVGFF	TGCGCCACCTACCTAACGACTAGCCGGGTAGGATTCTTC
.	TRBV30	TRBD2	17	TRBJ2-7	CAWSVNPGLADSYEQYF	TGTGCCTGGAGTGTAAACCCGGGACTAGCGGATTCCTACGAGCAGTACTTC